The 2 T cell receptor beta chains below all came from one sample that was sequenced in a study of tumor-infiltrating lymphocytes in primary liver carcinoma. TCR beta cDNA was prepared out of around 460 ng total RNA by means of a constant-region primer. Generation of the TCR beta libraries relied on three nested multiplex PCR rounds using slightly modified ARM-PCR. The first two PCR rounds, approximately 10 cycles each, used TRBV1-TRBV30 forward primers and a C-beta reverse primer. In TCRdb, the multiplex PCR reads were re-called with MiXCR into one record per CDR3 protein. The repertoire consists of fewer than 70,000 distinct CDR3 sequences, with less than 75% occurring once and the leading ten covering roughly 60%. Unsorted bulk tissue (about 18-32 mg) underwent RNA and DNA co-extraction. Input material: liver tumor tissue from sampling region 2. Stated subset: tumor region T2, inferior pole. These receptors all stem from a man between 40 and 49 years old with primary liver carcinoma and hepatitis B virus infection.

V and J are TRBV4-2 and TRBJ2-3; TRBD2 aligns across 10 bases. J gave up 15 bases and V 1 base, and 22 bases lay outside the gene matches. This CDR3 spans 18 amino acids. The germline V gene has CDR1 LGHNA and CDR2 YNFKEQ. The CDR3: CASSQVAFLAGATDRHYF. In DNA form, the CDR3 reads TGTGCCAGCAGCCAAGTGGCGTTTCTAGCGGGAGCGACAGATAGGCATTATTTT.

For this clonotype: A single base separates this from a much larger clone, so it may be a read error. V and J are TRBV29-1 and TRBJ2-1, with TRBD2 matching over 7 bases. Germline lookup yields CDR1 SQVTM and CDR2 ANQGSEA. This CDR3 comprises 12 residues. CDR3 sequence reads: CRVSHPSGTIFF. CDR3 bases: TGCAGAGTTTCTCACCCGTCTGGGACTATTTTCTTC.